This T cell receptor (beta chain) was identified during a study of blood T cell repertoires in COVID-19. Looking at the study overall: Samples of COVID-19 (acute and convalescent) were obtained from the United States, Italy and Spain. Sources were T cells, B-cell-depleted T cells, or PBMCs; the material itself was cDNA or gDNA.

This CDR3 comprises 13 residues. Trimming stripped 3 bases from V and 4 bases from J, with 9 bases between. CDR1 and CDR2 from the germline V gene are SNHLY and FYNNEI. Authors' methods: Reference gene primer amplification yielded estimated nucleated cell counts. Only in-frame clones appear in the TCRdb table, and some are missing; sequencing was by immunoSEQ multiplex PCR. Clone size and the V and J calls come from that table; the DNA yielded D and trimming. In the table there are 13,000 or so clones, 86% of which are singletons. The TCR sequence derives from an elderly man with acute or convalescent COVID-19. Sequencing used peripheral blood. The genes are TRBV2 and TRBJ1-1; a weak D match, TRBD1 (5 bases). CDR3 region: CASSDQGGTEAFF. The CDR3 DNA sequence: TGTGCCAGCAGTGATCAGGGAGGCACTGAAGCTTTCTTT.